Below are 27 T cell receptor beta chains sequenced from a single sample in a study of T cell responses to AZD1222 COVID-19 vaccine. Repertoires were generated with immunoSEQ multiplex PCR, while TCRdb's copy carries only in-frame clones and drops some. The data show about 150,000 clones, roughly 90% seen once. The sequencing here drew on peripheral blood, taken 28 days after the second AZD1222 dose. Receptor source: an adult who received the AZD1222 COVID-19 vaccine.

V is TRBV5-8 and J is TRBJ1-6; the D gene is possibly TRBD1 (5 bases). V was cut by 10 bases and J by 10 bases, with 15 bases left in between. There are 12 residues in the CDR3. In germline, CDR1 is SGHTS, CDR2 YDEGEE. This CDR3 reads CAADRGPSPLHF. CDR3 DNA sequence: TGTGCCGCCGACCGGGGACCCTCACCCCTCCACTTT.

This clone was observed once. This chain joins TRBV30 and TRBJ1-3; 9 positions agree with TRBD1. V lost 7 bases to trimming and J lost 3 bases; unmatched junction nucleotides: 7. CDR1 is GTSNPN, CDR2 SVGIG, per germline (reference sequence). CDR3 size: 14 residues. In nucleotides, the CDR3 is TGTGCCTTTACAGGGGGCGTATATGGAAACACCATATATTTT. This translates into CAFTGGVYGNTIYF.

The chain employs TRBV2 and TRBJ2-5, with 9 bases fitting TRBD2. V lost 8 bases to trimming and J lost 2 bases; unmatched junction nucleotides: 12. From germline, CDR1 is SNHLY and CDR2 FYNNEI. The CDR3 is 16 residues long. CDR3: CASARDSGSRQETQYF. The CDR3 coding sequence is TGTGCCAGCGCCCGAGATAGCGGGAGTAGGCAAGAGACCCAGTACTTC.

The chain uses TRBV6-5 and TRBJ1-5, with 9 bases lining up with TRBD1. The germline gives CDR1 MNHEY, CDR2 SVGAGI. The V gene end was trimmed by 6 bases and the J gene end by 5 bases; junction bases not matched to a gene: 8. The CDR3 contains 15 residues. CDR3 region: CASSSGTGIYQPQHF. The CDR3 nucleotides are TGTGCCAGCAGCTCCGGGACAGGGATCTATCAGCCCCAGCATTTT.

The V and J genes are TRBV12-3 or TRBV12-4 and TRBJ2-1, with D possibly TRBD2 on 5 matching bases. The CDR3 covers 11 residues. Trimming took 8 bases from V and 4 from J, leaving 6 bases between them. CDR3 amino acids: CASRGYNEQFF. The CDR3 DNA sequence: TGTGCCAGCCGGGGATACAATGAGCAGTTCTTC.

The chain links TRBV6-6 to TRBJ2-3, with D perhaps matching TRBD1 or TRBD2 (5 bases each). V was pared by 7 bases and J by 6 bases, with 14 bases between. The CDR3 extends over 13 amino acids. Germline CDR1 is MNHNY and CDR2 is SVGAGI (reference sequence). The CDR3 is CASNGPGRDTQYF. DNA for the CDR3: TGTGCCAGCAACGGACCGGGACGGGATACGCAGTATTTT.

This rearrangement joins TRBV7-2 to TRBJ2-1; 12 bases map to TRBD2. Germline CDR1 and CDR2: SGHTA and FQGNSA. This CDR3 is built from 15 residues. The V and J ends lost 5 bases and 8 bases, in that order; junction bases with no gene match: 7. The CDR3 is CASSRSSGRVDEQFF. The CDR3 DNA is TGTGCCAGCAGCCGTTCTAGCGGGAGGGTCGATGAGCAGTTCTTC.

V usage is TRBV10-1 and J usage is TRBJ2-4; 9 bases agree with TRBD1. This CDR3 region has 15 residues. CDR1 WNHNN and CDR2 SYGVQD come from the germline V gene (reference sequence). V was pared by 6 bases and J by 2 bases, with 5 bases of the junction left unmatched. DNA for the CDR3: TGCGCCAGCAGCTCGGGACAGGGAACCAAAAACATTCAGTACTTC. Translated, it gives CASSSGQGTKNIQYF.

CDR3 sequence reads: CASCRGWYSPLHF. CDR3 bases: TGTGCCAGCTGCAGGGGGTGGTATTCACCCCTCCACTTT. The chain carries TRBV6-5 and TRBJ1-6, with 7 nucleotides matching TRBD1. Germline CDR1 and CDR2: MNHEY and SVGAGI. The CDR3 covers 13 residues. V trimming: 8 bases; J trimming: 8 bases; junction bases outside the gene matches: 6.

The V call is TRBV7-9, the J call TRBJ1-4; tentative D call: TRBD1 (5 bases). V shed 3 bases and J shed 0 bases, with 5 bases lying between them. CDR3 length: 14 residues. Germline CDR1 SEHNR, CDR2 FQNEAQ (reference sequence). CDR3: CASSLTATNEKLFF. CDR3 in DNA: TGTGCCAGCAGCTTGACAGCAACTAATGAAAAACTGTTTTTT.

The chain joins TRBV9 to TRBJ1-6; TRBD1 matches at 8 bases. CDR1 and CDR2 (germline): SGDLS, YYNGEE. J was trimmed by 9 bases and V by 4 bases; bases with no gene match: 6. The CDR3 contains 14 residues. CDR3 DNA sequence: TGTGCCAGCAGCCCCGGGACAGGCGTTTCACCCCTCCACTTT. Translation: CASSPGTGVSPLHF.

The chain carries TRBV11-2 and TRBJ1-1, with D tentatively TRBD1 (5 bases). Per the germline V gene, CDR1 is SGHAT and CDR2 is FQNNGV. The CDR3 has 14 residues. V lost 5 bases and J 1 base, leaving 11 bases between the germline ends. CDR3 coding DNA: TGTGCCAGCAGCGCGGGACTGAAGAACACTGAAGCTTTCTTT. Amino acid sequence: CASSAGLKNTEAFF.

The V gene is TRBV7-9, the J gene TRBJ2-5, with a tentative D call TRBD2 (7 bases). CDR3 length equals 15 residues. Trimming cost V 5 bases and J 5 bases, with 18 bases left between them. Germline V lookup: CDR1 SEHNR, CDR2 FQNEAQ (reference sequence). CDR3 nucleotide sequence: TGTGCCAGCAGCCCCCGGGGGGCGCCGAGGGAGACCCAGTACTTC. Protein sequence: CASSPRGAPRETQYF.

The CDR3 DNA reads as TGCAGCGTTGAAGTCGGGACACACAATGAGCAGTTCTTC. It is translated as CSVEVGTHNEQFF. The chain has TRBV29-1 and TRBJ2-1; the D gene is possibly TRBD1 (6 bases). From germline, CDR1 is SQVTM and CDR2 ANQGSEA. Trimming left V 1 base short and J 5 bases short, with 9 bases between. CDR3 length equals 13 residues.

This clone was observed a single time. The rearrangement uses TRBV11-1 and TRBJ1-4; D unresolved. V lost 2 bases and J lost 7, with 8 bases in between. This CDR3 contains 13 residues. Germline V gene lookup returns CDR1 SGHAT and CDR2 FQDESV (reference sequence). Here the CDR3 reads CASSLQTSEKLFF. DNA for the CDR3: TGTGCCAGCAGCTTACAGACATCTGAAAAACTGTTTTTT.

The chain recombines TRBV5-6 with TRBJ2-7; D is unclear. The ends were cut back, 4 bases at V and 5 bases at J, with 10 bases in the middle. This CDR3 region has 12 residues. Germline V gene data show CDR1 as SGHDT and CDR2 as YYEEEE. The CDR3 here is CASSLAVHEQYF. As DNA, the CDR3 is TGTGCCAGCAGCCTTGCGGTCCACGAGCAGTACTTC. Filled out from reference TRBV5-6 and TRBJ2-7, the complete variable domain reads DAGVTQSPTHLIKTRGQQVTLRCSPKSGHDTVSWYQQALGQGPQFIFQYYEEEERQRGNFPDRFSGHQFPNYSSELNVNALLLGDSALYLCASSLAVHEQYFGPGTRLTVT.

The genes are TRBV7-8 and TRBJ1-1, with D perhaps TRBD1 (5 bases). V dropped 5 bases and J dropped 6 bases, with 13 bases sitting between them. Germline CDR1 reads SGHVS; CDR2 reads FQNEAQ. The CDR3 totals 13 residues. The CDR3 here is CASSGKRGAEAFF. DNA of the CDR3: TGTGCCAGCAGCGGCAAGAGGGGCGCTGAAGCTTTCTTT.

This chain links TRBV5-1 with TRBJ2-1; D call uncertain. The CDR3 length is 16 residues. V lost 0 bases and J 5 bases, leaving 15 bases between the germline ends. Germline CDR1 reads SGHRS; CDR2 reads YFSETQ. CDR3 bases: TGCGCCAGCAGCTTGGTCGTGACGAGTTTAAACAATGAGCAGTTCTTC. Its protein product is CASSLVVTSLNNEQFF.

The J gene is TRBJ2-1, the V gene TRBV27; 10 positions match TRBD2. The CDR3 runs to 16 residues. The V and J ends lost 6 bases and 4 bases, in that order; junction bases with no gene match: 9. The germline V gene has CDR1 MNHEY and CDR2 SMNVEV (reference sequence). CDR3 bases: TGTGCCAGCAGCTCACGTTCTAGCGGGAGATACAATGAGCAGTTCTTC. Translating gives CASSSRSSGRYNEQFF.

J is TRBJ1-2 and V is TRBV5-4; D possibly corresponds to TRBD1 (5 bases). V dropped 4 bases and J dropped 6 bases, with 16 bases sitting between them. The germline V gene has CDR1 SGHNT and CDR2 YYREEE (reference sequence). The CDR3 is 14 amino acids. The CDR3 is CASSAGRPMDGYTF. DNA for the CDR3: TGTGCCAGCAGCGCGGGACGGCCTATGGATGGCTACACCTTC.

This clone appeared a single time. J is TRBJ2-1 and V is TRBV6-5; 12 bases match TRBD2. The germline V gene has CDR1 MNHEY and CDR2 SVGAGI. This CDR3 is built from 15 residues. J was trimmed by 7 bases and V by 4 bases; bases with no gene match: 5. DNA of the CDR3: TGTGCCAGCAGTTCTCTAGCGGGAGGGCTGAATGAGCAGTTCTTC. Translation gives CASSSLAGGLNEQFF.

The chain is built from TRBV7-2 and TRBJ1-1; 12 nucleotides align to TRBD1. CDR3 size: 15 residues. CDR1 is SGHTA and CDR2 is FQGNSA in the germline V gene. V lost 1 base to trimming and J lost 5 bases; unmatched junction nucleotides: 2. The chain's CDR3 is CASSLGDRGLTEAFF. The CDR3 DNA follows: TGTGCCAGCAGCTTAGGGGACAGGGGGCTGACTGAAGCTTTCTTT.

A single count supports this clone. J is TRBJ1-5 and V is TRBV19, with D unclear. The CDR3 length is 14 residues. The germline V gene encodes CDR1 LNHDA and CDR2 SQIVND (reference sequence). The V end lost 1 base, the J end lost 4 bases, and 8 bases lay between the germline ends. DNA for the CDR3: TGTGCCAGTAGTATAGGATTAGGGAATCAGCCCCAGCATTTT. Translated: CASSIGLGNQPQHF.

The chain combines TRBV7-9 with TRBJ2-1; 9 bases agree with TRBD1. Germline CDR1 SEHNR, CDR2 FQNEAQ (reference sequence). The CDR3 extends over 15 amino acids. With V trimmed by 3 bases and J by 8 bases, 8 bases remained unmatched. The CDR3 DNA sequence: TGTGCCAGCAGCTTTGGGACAGGGAACGCTTATGAGCAGTTCTTC. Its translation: CASSFGTGNAYEQFF.

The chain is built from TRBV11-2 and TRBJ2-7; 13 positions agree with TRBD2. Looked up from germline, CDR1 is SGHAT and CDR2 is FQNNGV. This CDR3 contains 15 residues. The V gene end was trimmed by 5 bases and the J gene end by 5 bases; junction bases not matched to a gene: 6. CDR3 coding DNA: TGTGCCAGCAGCCCCGGACTAGCGGGAGAGGACGAGCAGTACTTC. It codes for CASSPGLAGEDEQYF.

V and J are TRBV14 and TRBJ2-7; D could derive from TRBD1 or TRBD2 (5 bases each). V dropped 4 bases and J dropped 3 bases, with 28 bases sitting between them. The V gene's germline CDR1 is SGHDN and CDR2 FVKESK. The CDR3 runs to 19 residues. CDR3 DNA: TGTGCCAGCAGCCCAACCCCCGGGACCCGGCGGAGAAACCGCTACGAGCAGTACTTC. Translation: CASSPTPGTRRRNRYEQYF.

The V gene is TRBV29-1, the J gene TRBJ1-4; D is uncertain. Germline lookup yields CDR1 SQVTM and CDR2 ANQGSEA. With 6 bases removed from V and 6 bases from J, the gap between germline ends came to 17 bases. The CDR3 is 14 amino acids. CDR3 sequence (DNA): TGCAGCGTGACAAGACAAAACTCCTATGAAAAACTGTTTTTT. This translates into CSVTRQNSYEKLFF. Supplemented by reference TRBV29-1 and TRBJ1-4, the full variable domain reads SAVISQKPSRDICQRGTSLTIQCQVDSQVTMMFWYRQQPGQSLTLIATANQGSEATYESGFVIDKFPISRPNLTFSTLTVSNMSPEDSSIYLCSVTRQNSYEKLFFGSGTQLSVL.